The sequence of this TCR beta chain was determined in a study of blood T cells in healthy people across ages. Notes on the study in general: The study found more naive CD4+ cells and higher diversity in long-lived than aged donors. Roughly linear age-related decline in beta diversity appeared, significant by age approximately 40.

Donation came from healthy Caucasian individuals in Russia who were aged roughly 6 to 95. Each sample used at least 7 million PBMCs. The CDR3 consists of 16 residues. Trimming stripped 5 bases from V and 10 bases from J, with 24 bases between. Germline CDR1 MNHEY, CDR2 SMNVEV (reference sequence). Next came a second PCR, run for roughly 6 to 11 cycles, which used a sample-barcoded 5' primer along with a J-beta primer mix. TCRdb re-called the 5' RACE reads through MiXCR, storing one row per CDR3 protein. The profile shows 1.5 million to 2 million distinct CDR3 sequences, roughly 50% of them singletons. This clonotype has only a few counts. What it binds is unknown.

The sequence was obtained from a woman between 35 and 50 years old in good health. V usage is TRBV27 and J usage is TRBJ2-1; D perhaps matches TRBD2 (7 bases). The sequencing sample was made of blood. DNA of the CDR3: TGTGCCAGCAGTCTCACGGGGGGCCCTCTTGCCGGCGAGCAGTTCTTC. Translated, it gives CASSLTGGPLAGEQFF.